This TCR beta chain was captured by sequencing in a study of blood T cell repertoires in COVID-19. Study summary: From the United States, Italy and Spain came samples of acute and convalescent COVID-19. From T cells, B-cell-depleted T cells, or PBMCs came the material, which was cDNA or gDNA.

Original data processing: Reference gene primer amplification yielded estimated nucleated cell counts. Generated by immunoSEQ multiplex PCR, the TCRdb table keeps only in-frame clones and is missing some. That table supplies the V and J calls and clone size; D and trimming were determined from the DNA. The repertoire includes roughly 150,000 clones, approximately 95% of them detected once, and under 2% sits in the top ten. Concerning this clone itself: Other DNA sequences of this sample code for an identical CDR3.

Patients at the Seattle site were enrolled during active infection and followed longitudinally. Sequences were obtained from peripheral blood. The clonotype comes from a woman aged 55-70 years with COVID-19, enrolled during active disease.

CDR3 in amino acids: CSVGQGDYGYTF. In nucleotides, the CDR3 is TGCAGCGTTGGACAGGGCGACTATGGCTACACCTTC. V is TRBV29-1 and J is TRBJ1-2, with 7 nucleotides matching TRBD1. The J segment lost 3 bases and the V segment lost 4 bases, leaving 2 bases of the junction unmatched. This CDR3 spans 12 amino acids. Germline V lookup: CDR1 SQVTM, CDR2 ANQGSEA.